This TCR beta chain was sequenced during a study of OX40 agonist ivuxolimab in advanced cancers. Overall study: Mean age about 60 years, range 23 to 79; 82.7% male.

Using immunoSEQ multiplex PCR, the repertoire was profiled, and TCRdb retains in-frame clones only, with some absent. The sample holds some 64,000 clones, about 90% seen once. Sequenced material: CD4+ or CD8+ T cells sorted from blood, taken in a trial of the OX40 agonist ivuxolimab. The receptor's source is an adult with an advanced solid tumor such as melanoma, head and neck, liver or kidney cancer.

The CDR3 spells CASSLVSGGAETQYF. CDR3 bases: TGCGCCAGCAGCTTGGTCTCGGGGGGCGCTGAGACCCAGTACTTC. The genes are TRBV5-1 and TRBJ2-5; D might be TRBD2 (7 bases). The CDR3 has 15 residues. Trimming cost V 0 bases and J 5 bases, with 14 bases left between them. The germline CDR1 and CDR2 sequences are SGHRS and YFSETQ.